The rows below give T cell receptor beta chains drawn from one sample of a study of cytomegalovirus exposure and HLA in healthy donors. Method: immunoSEQ multiplex PCR; TCRdb's copy keeps in-frame clones and lacks some. The sample has 200,000 or so clones, approximately 70% seen once. The material sequenced was PBMCs. The origin of the receptors is a man aged 35-49 years in good health and CMV-seropositive. Both conserved end residues are part of each CDR3. Each record gives: V gene, D gene, clone size, J gene, CDR3 protein, CDR3 DNA. The D gene is left open where the match is weak. Where a row states a size, it is once, few, many or the class of an expanded clone; other rows omit it.

TRBV6-1,TRBD2,-,TRBJ2-3,CASSERGGGVGTQYF,TGTGCCAGCAGTGAACGGGGGGGAGGAGTGGGTACGCAGTATTTT
TRBV5-1,-,-,TRBJ2-2,CASSFRGDLTGELFF,TGCGCCAGCAGCTTCAGGGGCGATCTCACCGGGGAGCTGTTTTTT
TRBV4-2,-,-,TRBJ2-7,CASSQEDSRRDEQYF,TGTGCCAGCAGCCAAGAGGACTCGCGGAGGGACGAGCAGTACTTC
TRBV11-2,-,-,TRBJ2-1,CASSLERVVAGEQFF,TGTGCCAGCAGCTTAGAACGGGTGGTCGCGGGGGAGCAGTTCTTC
TRBV18,-,once,TRBJ2-7,CASSPPTPPYEQYF,TGTGCCAGCTCACCCCCGACACCCCCCTACGAGCAGTACTTC
TRBV4-3,TRBD1,-,TRBJ1-1,CASSPARTGNTEAFF,TGCGCCAGCAGCCCCGCTCGGACAGGGAACACTGAAGCTTTCTTT
TRBV11-3,-,-,TRBJ2-1,CASSLGGLGNEQFF,TGTGCCAGCAGCTTAGGGGGCTTGGGAAATGAGCAGTTCTTC
TRBV5-6,-,-,TRBJ2-4,CASTRVRDTLAKNIQYF,TGTGCCAGCACTCGAGTTCGGGACACCCTAGCCAAAAACATTCAGTACTTC
TRBV27,-,-,TRBJ1-4,CASRPVGGTEKLFF,TGTGCCAGCAGGCCGGTGGGGGGGACTGAAAAACTGTTTTTT
TRBV27,-,-,TRBJ2-7,CASGVQGGEVAYEQYF,TGTGCCAGCGGGGTTCAAGGTGGGGAGGTGGCCTACGAGCAGTACTTC
TRBV6-5,TRBD1,-,TRBJ2-5,CASSSTGLGETQYF,TGTGCCAGCAGCTCGACAGGGCTCGGAGAGACCCAGTACTTC
TRBV5-1,-,-,TRBJ1-1,CASSLDYGAGAFF,TGCGCCAGCAGCTTGGACTATGGGGCGGGGGCTTTCTTT
TRBV7-6,-,few,TRBJ1-2,CASSLDALSGYTF,TGTGCCAGCAGCTTAGATGCCTTGAGCGGCTACACCTTC
TRBV2,TRBD2,-,TRBJ2-1,CASRPLAGGQGEQFF,TGTGCCAGCAGGCCCCTAGCGGGGGGGCAGGGTGAGCAGTTCTTC
TRBV5-1,-,-,TRBJ2-7,CASSSRPTSLSYYEQYF,TGCGCCAGCAGCTCCCGCCCAACTAGTTTATCCTACTACGAGCAGTACTTC
TRBV18,TRBD1,-,TRBJ2-7,CASSPKDRGLYEQYF,TGTGCCAGCTCCCCGAAAGACAGGGGGCTCTACGAGCAGTACTTC
TRBV28,-,few,TRBJ1-1,CASSRGAVFEAFF,TGTGCCAGCAGCCGCGGGGCCGTCTTTGAAGCTTTCTTT
TRBV5-4,TRBD1,-,TRBJ2-7,CASSSPGQGAPYEQYF,TGTGCCAGCAGCTCTCCGGGACAGGGGGCCCCCTACGAGCAGTACTTC
TRBV29-1,TRBD1,-,TRBJ1-4,CSVAGQGAGEKLFF,TGCAGCGTTGCCGGCCAGGGGGCGGGAGAAAAACTGTTTTTT
TRBV5-1,-,-,TRBJ2-3,CASSLGYRLGQDTQYF,TGCGCCAGCAGCTTGGGGTATAGGCTAGGCCAAGATACGCAGTATTTT
TRBV7-2,TRBD2,-,TRBJ2-5,CASSLRNSGGVETQYF,TGTGCCAGCAGCCTCCGGAATAGCGGGGGGGTGGAGACCCAGTACTTC
TRBV10-1,TRBD1,-,TRBJ1-1,CASSRQGSEAFF,TGCGCCAGCAGCCGACAGGGTTCTGAAGCTTTCTTT
TRBV4-2,TRBD1,-,TRBJ1-1,CASSQLRQGTEAFF,TGTGCCAGCAGCCAACTCCGACAGGGCACTGAAGCTTTCTTT